This TCR beta chain was profiled in a study of PD-1 blockade in classical Hodgkin lymphoma. General study points: Complete responders had baseline diversity similar to newly diagnosed patients. CD4+ TCR diversity, unlike CD8+, rose significantly by C4D1. Differences between repertoires have undefined causes, possibly disease activity or prior therapy. Initiation of nivolumab under 1 year after ASCT led to exclusion of patients.

As to this clone: What it recognizes is unknown.

In every patient, relapse followed autologous stem cell transplantation, while exposure to brentuximab vedotin differed. Some clones are missing from TCRdb's copy, which holds only in-frame ones; the method was immunoSEQ multiplex PCR. The sample comprises about 150,000 clones, just under 80% of which are singletons, and about 9.2% rests with the top ten. This sequence was found in a human donor with classical Hodgkin lymphoma. The sequences come from peripheral blood mononuclear cells (PBMCs), collected before the second cycle of nivolumab.

The CDR3 DNA reads TGTGCCAGCAGTTACTCGGCAGAGACCCAGTACTTC. It is translated as CASSYSAETQYF. The chain has TRBV6-6 and TRBJ2-5; no clear D gene. With 0 bases removed from V and 4 bases from J, the gap between germline ends came to 3 bases. This CDR3 has 12 residues. From germline, CDR1 is MNHNY and CDR2 SVGAGI (reference sequence).